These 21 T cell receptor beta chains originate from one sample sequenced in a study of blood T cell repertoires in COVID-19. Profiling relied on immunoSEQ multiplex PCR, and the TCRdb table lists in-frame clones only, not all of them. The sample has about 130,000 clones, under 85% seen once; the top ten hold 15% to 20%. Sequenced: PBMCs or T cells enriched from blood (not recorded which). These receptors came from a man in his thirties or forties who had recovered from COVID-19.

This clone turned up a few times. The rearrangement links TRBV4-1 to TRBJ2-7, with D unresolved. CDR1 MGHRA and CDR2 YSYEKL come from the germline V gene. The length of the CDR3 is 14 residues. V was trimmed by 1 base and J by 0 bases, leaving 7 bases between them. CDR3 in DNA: TGCGCCAGCAGCCAAGGTTCAGGCTCCTACGAGCAGTACTTC. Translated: CASSQGSGSYEQYF.

The CDR3 region is CASSEVGGSNQPQHF. The CDR3 DNA is TGTGCCAGCAGTGAAGTGGGGGGTAGCAATCAGCCCCAGCATTTT. The chain recombines TRBV6-1 with TRBJ1-5, with a possible D match to TRBD1 (5 bases). Between the trimmed V and J ends, which lost 1 base and 0 bases, there was a span of 7 bases. Germline CDR1 reads MNHNS; CDR2 reads SASEGT. This CDR3 has 15 residues.

CDR3 DNA: TGTGCCAGCAGTTATACAGGGAGCAATCAGCCCCAGCATTTT. This codes for CASSYTGSNQPQHF. The rearrangement links TRBV2 to TRBJ1-5; TRBD1 is a possible D gene (6 bases). Germline CDR1 and CDR2: SNHLY and FYNNEI. V dropped 5 bases and J dropped 1 base, with 9 bases sitting between them. CDR3 size: 14 residues.

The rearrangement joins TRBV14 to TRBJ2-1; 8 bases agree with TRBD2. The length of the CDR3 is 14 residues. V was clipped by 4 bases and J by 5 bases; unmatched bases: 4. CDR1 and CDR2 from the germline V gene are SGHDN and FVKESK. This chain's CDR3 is CASSRRGADNEQFF. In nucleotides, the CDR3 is TGTGCCAGCAGCCGGCGGGGGGCCGACAATGAGCAGTTCTTC. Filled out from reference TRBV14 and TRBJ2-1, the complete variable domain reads EAGVTQFPSHSVIEKGQTVTLRCDPISGHDNLYWYRRVMGKEIKFLLHFVKESKQDESGMPNNRFLAERTGGTYSTLKVQPAELEDSGVYFCASSRRGADNEQFFGPGTRLTVL.

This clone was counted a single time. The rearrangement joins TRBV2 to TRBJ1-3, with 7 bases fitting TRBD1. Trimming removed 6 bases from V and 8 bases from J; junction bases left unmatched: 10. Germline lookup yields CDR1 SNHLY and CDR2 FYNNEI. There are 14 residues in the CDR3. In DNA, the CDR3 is TGTGCCAGCAGGGCCTTAGGGGGCGGAGACACCATATATTTT. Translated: CASRALGGGDTIYF.

The CDR3 DNA reads as TGCGCCAGCAGCTTGGGGACAGTTGTCACTGAAGCTTTCTTT. This codes for CASSLGTVVTEAFF. The chain uses TRBV5-1 and TRBJ1-1; tentatively, D is TRBD1 (6 bases). Germline CDR1 SGHRS, CDR2 YFSETQ. There are 14 residues in the CDR3. V was clipped by 0 bases and J by 4 bases, with 10 bases between them.

CDR3 sequence (DNA): TGTGCCTGGACGGGGGGACTGGATCAGCCCCAGCATTTT. This gives the protein CAWTGGLDQPQHF. The V call is TRBV30, the J call TRBJ1-5; weak D call: TRBD1 (5 bases). CDR1 GTSNPN and CDR2 SVGIG come from the germline V gene (reference sequence). CDR3 length equals 13 residues. The V gene lost 4 bases and the J gene lost 5 bases, with 12 bases spanning the gap.

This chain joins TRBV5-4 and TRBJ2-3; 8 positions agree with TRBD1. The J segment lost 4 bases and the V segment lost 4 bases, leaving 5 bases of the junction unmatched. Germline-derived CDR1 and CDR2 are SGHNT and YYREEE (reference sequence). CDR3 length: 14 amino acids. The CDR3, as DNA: TGTGCCAGCAGCCTGGACAGGGTCGCAGATACGCAGTATTTT. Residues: CASSLDRVADTQYF.

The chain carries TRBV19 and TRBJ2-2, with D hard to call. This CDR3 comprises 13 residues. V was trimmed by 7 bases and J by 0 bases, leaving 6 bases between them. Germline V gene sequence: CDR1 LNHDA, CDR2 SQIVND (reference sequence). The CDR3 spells CASIHPNTGELFF. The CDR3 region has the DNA TGTGCCAGTATACACCCGAACACCGGGGAGCTGTTTTTT.

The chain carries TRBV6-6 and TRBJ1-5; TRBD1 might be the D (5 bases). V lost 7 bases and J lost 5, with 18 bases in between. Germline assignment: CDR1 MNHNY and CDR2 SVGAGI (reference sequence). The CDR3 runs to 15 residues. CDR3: CASTLAWGDHQPQHF. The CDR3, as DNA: TGTGCCAGCACCCTCGCCTGGGGGGATCATCAGCCCCAGCATTTT.

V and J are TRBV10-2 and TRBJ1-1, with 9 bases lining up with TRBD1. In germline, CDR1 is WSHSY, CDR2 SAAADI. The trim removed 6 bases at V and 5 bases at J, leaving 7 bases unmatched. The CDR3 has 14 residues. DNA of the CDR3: TGCGCCAGCAGGGTGGACAGGGGTGGAACTGAAGCTTTCTTT. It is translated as CASRVDRGGTEAFF.

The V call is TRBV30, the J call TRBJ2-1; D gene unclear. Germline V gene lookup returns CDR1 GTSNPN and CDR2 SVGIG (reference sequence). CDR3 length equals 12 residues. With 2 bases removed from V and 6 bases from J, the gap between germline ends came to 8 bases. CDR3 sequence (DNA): TGTGCCTGGAGTACACGAGGCAATGAGCAGTTCTTC. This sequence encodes CAWSTRGNEQFF.

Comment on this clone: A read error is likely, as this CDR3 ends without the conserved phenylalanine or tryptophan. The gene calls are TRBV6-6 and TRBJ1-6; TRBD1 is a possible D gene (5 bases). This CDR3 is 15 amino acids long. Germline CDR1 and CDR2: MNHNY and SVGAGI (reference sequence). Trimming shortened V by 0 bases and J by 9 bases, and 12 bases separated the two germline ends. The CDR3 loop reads CASSYSGQGSSPLHL. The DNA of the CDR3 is TGTGCCAGCAGTTACTCTGGGCAGGGATCTTCACCCCTCCACCTT.

DNA of the CDR3: TGCGCCAGCAGTCGGGAATTAGTGTACGAGCAGTACTTC. This codes for CASSRELVYEQYF. The chain joins TRBV10-2 to TRBJ2-7; TRBD2 might be the D (5 bases). This CDR3 is 13 amino acids long. Between the trimmed V and J ends, which lost 5 bases and 4 bases, there was a span of 12 bases. Germline loops: CDR1 WSHSY, CDR2 SAAADI.

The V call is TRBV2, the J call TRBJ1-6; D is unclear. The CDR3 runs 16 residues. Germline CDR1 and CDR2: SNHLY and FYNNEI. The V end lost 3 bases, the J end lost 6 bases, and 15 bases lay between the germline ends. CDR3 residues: CASSEEHVAVNSPLHF. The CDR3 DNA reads TGTGCCAGCAGTGAGGAGCATGTGGCAGTTAATTCACCCCTCCACTTT.

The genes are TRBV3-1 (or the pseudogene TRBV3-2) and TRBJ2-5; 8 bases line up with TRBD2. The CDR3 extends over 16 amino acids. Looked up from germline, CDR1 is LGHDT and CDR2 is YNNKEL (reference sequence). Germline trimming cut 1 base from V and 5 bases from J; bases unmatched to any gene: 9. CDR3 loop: CASSQADRTSKETQYF. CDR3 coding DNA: TGTGCCAGCAGCCAAGCGGATAGGACTAGCAAGGAGACCCAGTACTTC.

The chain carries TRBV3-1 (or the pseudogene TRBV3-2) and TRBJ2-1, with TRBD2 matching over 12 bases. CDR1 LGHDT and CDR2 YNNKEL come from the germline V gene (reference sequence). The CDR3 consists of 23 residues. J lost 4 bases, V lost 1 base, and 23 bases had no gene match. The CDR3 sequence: CASSQAARQTSGRPPGWYNEQFF. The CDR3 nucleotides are TGTGCCAGCAGCCAAGCGGCCCGCCAAACTAGCGGGAGGCCCCCTGGGTGGTACAATGAGCAGTTCTTC.

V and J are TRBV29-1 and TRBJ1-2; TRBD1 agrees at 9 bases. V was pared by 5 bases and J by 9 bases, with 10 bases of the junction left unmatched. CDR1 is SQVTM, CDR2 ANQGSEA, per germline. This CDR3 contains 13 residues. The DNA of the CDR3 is TGCAGCGTTCGCAACAGGGGGCAAGATCGCTACACCTTC. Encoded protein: CSVRNRGQDRYTF.

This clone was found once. The CDR3 region has the DNA TGTGCCAGCGGACCAGGGGGAGTTGGGGATGGCTACACCTTC. It yields the protein CASGPGGVGDGYTF. The V call is TRBV10-3, the J call TRBJ1-2, with TRBD1 matching 7 bases. V shed 10 bases, J shed 6 bases, and the junction held 14 bases outside the gene matches. Germline V CDR1 and CDR2: ENHRY, SYGVKD. This CDR3 comprises 14 residues.

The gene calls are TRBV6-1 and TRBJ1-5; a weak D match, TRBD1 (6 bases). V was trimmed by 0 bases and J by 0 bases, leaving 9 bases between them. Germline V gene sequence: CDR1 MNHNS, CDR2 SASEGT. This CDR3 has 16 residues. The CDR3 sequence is CASSEAPGDSNQPQHF. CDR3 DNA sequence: TGTGCCAGCAGTGAAGCCCCAGGGGATAGCAATCAGCCCCAGCATTTT.

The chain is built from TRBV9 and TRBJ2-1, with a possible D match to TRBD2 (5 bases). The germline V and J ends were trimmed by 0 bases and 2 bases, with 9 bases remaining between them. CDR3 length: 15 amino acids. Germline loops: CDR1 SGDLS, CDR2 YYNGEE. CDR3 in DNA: TGTGCCAGCAGCGTAGGTAGGGAGACCTACAATGAGCAGTTCTTC. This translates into CASSVGRETYNEQFF.